This record looks at one TCR beta chain sequence and its context. This clone was seen only once. Which antigen it targets is not known. No base-level quality is on record; no much larger clone is a single base apart. This entry belongs to a study of shared clonotypes between healthy human individuals (dated by TCRdb to about 2020). For the wider study: The cohort comprised a couple of women and a few men aged 18 to 49 years. For each donor, CD4 naive and CD4 memory were each run on three plates, CD8 naive on two plates, and CD8 memory on one plate. The study deeply sequenced blood TCR repertoires of five healthy adults to estimate repertoire size and the extent of clonotype sharing between individuals. Different laboratories and diverse techniques were used to prepare libraries and sequence TCR repertoires, to increase sequencing depth and limit assay-specific biases. Between about 0.94 and 10 billion PBMCs per donor were obtained by leukapheresis.

From the germline V gene, CDR1 is MNHNS and CDR2 is SASEGT. Including the terminal cysteine and phenylalanine, the CDR3 comprises 11 residues. The read is trimmed to its CDR3 DNA, 33 bases read in frame from base 1. The junction carries 4 bases between V and J, which are trimmed by 3 bases and 8 bases respectively. TCR CDR3 regions were amplified from genomic DNA by multiplex PCR using the deep immunoSEQ assay. For each cell subset, the extracted genomic DNA was distributed evenly across all wells of several immunoSEQ 96-well plates, and each plate served as one replicate. For sorted subsets, roughly 0.2 ug genomic DNA, equal to tens of thousands of T cell genomes, was loaded into each replicate PCR. Purified libraries were measured with a Qubit 3.0 fluorometer, size-checked on a Bioanalyzer 2100, and measured again with the KAPA Library Quantification kit. Every immunoSEQ 96-well plate was sequenced on a dedicated single-read 150-cycle Illumina NextSeq 550 flow cell. Per the source publication's procedure: Because the immunoSEQ output held only junctional sequences and lacked quality scores, the filtering could not match the filtering applied to full-length reads. Sequences were annotated with PyIR, a Python wrapper for IgBLAST v1.9, and V/J genes and CDR3 were assigned using IMGT germline references. Reads with weak V/J assignments (E-value above 1e-6), missing CDR3, stop codons, out-of-frame junctions, or ambiguous translated residues were removed. A V3J clonotype was defined by an identical inferred V gene, J gene, and CDR3 amino acid sequence. Percentage overlap between repertoires was calculated by dividing the number of shared unique clonotypes by the size of the smaller repertoire. Richness of each repertoire was evaluated using RTK rarefaction, the Chao1 estimator, and Recon v2.1 estimates of unobserved clonotypes. OLGA was used to compute generation probabilities for all TCRbeta clonotypes that the gDNA method yielded from several donors. This is the immuneACCESS table as TCRdb keeps it, with only in-frame sequences that have V and J called. A part of the clones is gone; compared with another copy, unresolved V genes explain less than half, and the rest is unexplained. V and J calls and clone size are those listed in that table; D and trimming were worked out from the DNA. The sample includes about a million clones, with approximately 77% observed a single time. The top ten constitute roughly 0.9% of the sample.

What the authors observed across the whole study: Estimated clonotype richness was generally larger for naive than for memory subsets. Because the study included only a small number of donors, the genetic and exposure-history diversity represented was limited. Rarefaction of sorted-subset datasets indicated incomplete sequencing despite the large sequencing depth. Pairwise subsampling led to the expectation that sequencing depth would affect the degree of clonotype sharing among donors. Sampling was restricted to blood, and TCR repertoires in tissue are likely to differ from TCR repertoires in blood. Clonotypes shared by all four sorted-subset donors showed higher generation probabilities than non-shared clonotypes. About 5% of naive CD4, roughly 3.6% of naive CD8, approximately 2.2% of memory CD4, and about 0.4% of memory CD8 clonotypes were shared across a few donors.

Donors were healthy HIV-negative adults with no recently reported acute infections or vaccinations. Every donor was a Caucasian adult living in Nashville, Tennessee, USA. CD4+ T cells were enriched through magnetic negative selection, after which naive cells were positively selected on CD45RA and the remaining negative fraction served as the memory subset. Blood was collected by leukapheresis, and PBMCs were isolated by Ficoll-Histopaque density gradient centrifugation and then cryopreserved in liquid nitrogen vapor phase. Analytical flow cytometry was used to check the purity and quantity of every magnetically sorted T cell population. From each sorted fraction, genomic DNA was isolated and quantified by UV absorbance on a Nanodrop 2000c.

Sequenced input: memory CD4+ T cells from PBMCs. The cell subset or site label for this specimen denotes: CD45RA-negative fraction. The clonotype originates from a man aged 18 to 29 in good health. Some clones in this sample may be carry-over from other donors' samples. The rearranged segments are TRBV6-1 and TRBJ2-2; the D gene is not confidently resolved. The nucleotide sequence reads TGTGCCAGCAGTGAGACAGGGGAGCTGTTTTTT. Its protein is CASSETGELFF.